Described below is a single T cell receptor beta chain sequence and its context. This sample is drawn from a study of T cell changes during pregnancy in multiple sclerosis. TCRdb's table, derived via immunoSEQ multiplex PCR, lists solely in-frame clones and lacks some. The table has under 50,000 clones, roughly 93% seen once. The clonotype was recovered from a female donor with multiple sclerosis, enrolled in a pregnancy study. The material sequenced was CD8+ T cells from peripheral blood mononuclear cells, taken after pregnancy.

The CDR3: CASSTGGAASYEQYF. CDR3 sequence (DNA): TGTGCCAGCTCAACGGGGGGGGCTGCGTCCTACGAGCAGTACTTC. V and J are TRBV7-9 and TRBJ2-7; 8 nucleotides match TRBD2. CDR1 SEHNR and CDR2 FQNEAQ come from the germline V gene (reference sequence). Trimming took 8 bases from V and 1 from J; bases not matched to a gene: 10. The CDR3 length is 15 residues.